The 18 T cell receptor beta chains given below trace back to one sample, sequenced in a study of blood T cell repertoires in COVID-19. Clones were read by immunoSEQ multiplex PCR, and TCRdb kept only the in-frame ones, dropping some. The data hold around 130,000 clones, with 84% observed a single time. The sequenced sample consisted of peripheral blood. These receptors were taken from a woman older than 75 with acute or convalescent COVID-19.

The CDR3 reads CASSGDRLNSPLHF. CDR3 nucleotide sequence: TGTGCCAGCAGTGGGGACAGGCTGAATTCACCCCTCCACTTT. The chain has TRBV6-2 or TRBV6-3 and TRBJ1-6; 8 bases fit TRBD1. The CDR3 is 14 residues long. V lost 5 bases and J lost 7; bases outside the gene matches: 4. Looked up from germline, CDR1 is MNHEY and CDR2 is SVGEGT.

The chain's CDR3 is CASSVAGANEQFF. The CDR3 DNA sequence: TGTGCCAGCAGTGTTGCCGGTGCAAATGAGCAGTTCTTC. V usage is TRBV2 and J usage is TRBJ2-1; no clear D. CDR1 is SNHLY, CDR2 FYNNEI, per germline. This CDR3 region has 13 residues. V lost 4 bases and J lost 7, with 11 bases in between.

This chain joins TRBV11-2 and TRBJ1-4; D might be TRBD1 (6 bases). The CDR3 totals 17 residues. Trimming pared 3 bases from V and 7 bases from J, leaving 21 bases between. Per the germline V gene, CDR1 is SGHAT and CDR2 is FQNNGV. The CDR3 region has the DNA TGTGCCAGCAGCTTCCACCCCCAAGGGGGGGCAGTTGAAAAACTGTTTTTT. As protein: CASSFHPQGGAVEKLFF.

The J gene is TRBJ2-4, the V gene TRBV19; D ambiguous. CDR1 is LNHDA, CDR2 SQIVND, per germline (reference sequence). V lost 2 bases and J 3 bases, leaving 8 bases between the germline ends. The CDR3 totals 14 residues. The DNA of the CDR3 is TGTGCCAGTAGTATACGGGTGGACAAAAACATTCAGTACTTC. It codes for CASSIRVDKNIQYF.

The chain joins TRBV19 to TRBJ2-3; a possible D gene is TRBD2 (7 bases). This CDR3 has 15 residues. Trimming shortened V by 3 bases and J by 3 bases, and 13 bases separated the two germline ends. The germline gives CDR1 LNHDA, CDR2 SQIVND (reference sequence). The CDR3 sequence is CASSMGGRGTDTQYF. The CDR3 DNA reads as TGTGCCAGTAGTATGGGGGGGCGAGGTACAGATACGCAGTATTTT.

The chain combines TRBV9 with TRBJ1-1, with D perhaps matching TRBD1 (5 bases). V was cut by 0 bases and J by 1 base, with 13 bases left in between. The germline gives CDR1 SGDLS, CDR2 YYNGEE. CDR3 length: 16 residues. CDR3 coding DNA: TGTGCCAGCAGCGTAGGGGTCGGGCAGGGGAACACTGAAGCTTTCTTT. Translation: CASSVGVGQGNTEAFF.

The chain is built from TRBV7-2 and TRBJ1-5; D call uncertain. The germline CDR1 and CDR2 sequences are SGHTA and FQGNSA. V dropped 1 base and J dropped 7 bases, with 11 bases sitting between them. This CDR3 is built from 14 residues. The CDR3: CASSLGGSGQPQHF. CDR3 nucleotide sequence: TGTGCCAGCAGCTTAGGCGGCAGCGGGCAGCCCCAGCATTTT. Based on the CDR3 plus reference TRBV7-2 and TRBJ1-5, the full variable domain is GAGVSQSPSNKVTEKGKDVELRCDPISGHTALYWYRQSLGQGLEFLIYFQGNSAPDKSGLPSDRFSAERTGGSVSTLTIQRTQQEDSAVYLCASSLGGSGQPQHFGDGTRLSIL.

The rearrangement uses TRBV5-1 and TRBJ2-1; 7 bases line up with TRBD2. There are 13 residues in the CDR3. Germline CDR1 is SGHRS and CDR2 is YFSETQ. The junction had 2 bases not matched to a gene; V was cut back by 0 bases and J by 8 bases. CDR3 sequence (DNA): TGCGCCAGCAGCTTGGTTGCGGGGGATGAGCAGTTCTTC. It codes for CASSLVAGDEQFF.

This clone appeared a few times. The rearrangement links TRBV11-2 to TRBJ2-1; no firm D call. Trimming took off 5 bases at V and 0 bases at J, with 5 bases between the two ends. This CDR3 has 13 amino acids. Germline loops: CDR1 SGHAT, CDR2 FQNNGV. DNA of the CDR3: TGTGCCAGCAGCCCCTCCTCCTACAATGAGCAGTTCTTC. Its protein product is CASSPSSYNEQFF. Full variable domain (outside the CDR3, taken from reference TRBV11-2 and TRBJ2-1): EAGVAQSPRYKIIEKRQSVAFWCNPISGHATLYWYQQILGQGPKLLIQFQNNGVVDDSQLPKDRFSAERLKGVDSTLKIQPAKLEDSAVYLCASSPSSYNEQFFGPGTRLTVL.

This sequence joins TRBV19 and TRBJ2-2; TRBD1 matches 9 bases. V shed 5 bases and J 5 bases; nucleotides not matched to a gene: 3. Germline CDR1 is LNHDA and CDR2 is SQIVND (reference sequence). The CDR3 sequence is 14 residues long. The DNA of the CDR3 is TGTGCCAGTAGTGTCGGACAGGGGACCGGGGAGCTGTTTTTT. This codes for CASSVGQGTGELFF.

This clone was seen a single time. The chain combines TRBV5-1 with TRBJ2-7; a possible D gene is TRBD1 (5 bases). This CDR3 has 13 amino acids. V was pared by 5 bases and J by 0 bases, with 9 bases between. Germline V gene data show CDR1 as SGHRS and CDR2 as YFSETQ. CDR3 nucleotides: TGCGCCAGCAGGGGGCCGAGCTCCTACGAGCAGTACTTC. Translating it yields CASRGPSSYEQYF.

The genes are TRBV7-2 and TRBJ2-7, with D possibly matching TRBD2 (6 bases). The CDR3 spans 11 residues. The V end lost 4 bases, the J end lost 7 bases, and 8 bases lay between the germline ends. Germline loops: CDR1 SGHTA, CDR2 FQGNSA. The CDR3 nucleotides are TGTGCCAGCAGCTCGGAGGGAGAGCAGTACTTC. This sequence encodes CASSSEGEQYF.

The genes are TRBV6-5 and TRBJ1-4; D not resolved. Trimming took 2 bases from V and 0 from J, leaving 10 bases between them. The CDR3 totals 16 residues. Germline-derived CDR1 and CDR2 are MNHEY and SVGAGI. Here the CDR3 DNA reads TGTGCCAGCAGTTACCGGCAGGATGCAACTAATGAAAAACTGTTTTTT. This translates into CASSYRQDATNEKLFF.

This chain joins TRBV6-5 and TRBJ1-1; 8 nucleotides match TRBD1. With V trimmed by 9 bases and J by 4 bases, 10 bases remained unmatched. The CDR3 is 14 residues long. In germline, CDR1 is MNHEY, CDR2 SVGAGI. The CDR3 region has the DNA TGTGCCAGTCGGACAGGGTGGAGGTCCACTGAAGCTTTCTTT. Translated, it gives CASRTGWRSTEAFF.

V is TRBV7-2 and J is TRBJ1-2; TRBD1 aligns across 7 bases. This CDR3 contains 13 residues. Trimming cost V 6 bases and J 4 bases; bases outside gene matches: 5. Germline assignment: CDR1 SGHTA and CDR2 FQGNSA. The CDR3 is CASSWGQIYGYTF. DNA of the CDR3: TGTGCCAGCAGTTGGGGACAGATCTATGGCTACACCTTC.

The chain links TRBV18 to TRBJ1-2; the match to TRBD1 covers 10 bases. After removal of 0 bases from V and 8 bases from J, the junction contained 3 bases not matched to a gene. The CDR3 is 14 residues long. From germline, CDR1 is KGHSH and CDR2 LQKENI. The CDR3 region has the DNA TGTGCCAGCTCACCACCCGGACAGGGGGGAGGCTACACCTTC. Residues: CASSPPGQGGGYTF. The full variable domain, with the rest looked up from reference TRBV18 and TRBJ1-2, is NAGVMQNPRHLVRRRGQEARLRCSPMKGHSHVYWYRQLPEEGLKFMVYLQKENIIDESGMPKERFSAEFPKEGPSILRIQQVVRGDSAAYFCASSPPGQGGGYTFGSGTRLTVV.

This rearrangement joins TRBV5-1 to TRBJ1-4; D gene uncertain. Looked up from germline, CDR1 is SGHRS and CDR2 is YFSETQ. The CDR3 has 16 amino acids. Trimming took off 0 bases at V and 5 bases at J, with 14 bases between the two ends. The CDR3 coding sequence is TGCGCCAGCAGCTTGGAGAGGCAGCACCCCAATGAAAAACTGTTTTTT. Residues: CASSLERQHPNEKLFF. Full variable domain (rest looked up from reference TRBV5-1 and TRBJ1-4): KAGVTQTPRYLIKTRGQQVTLSCSPISGHRSVSWYQQTPGQGLQFLFEYFSETQRNKGNFPGRFSGRQFSNSRSEMNVSTLELGDSALYLCASSLERQHPNEKLFFGSGTQLSVL.

The rearrangement uses TRBV6-5 and TRBJ2-1, with TRBD2 matching over 7 bases. The ends lost 9 bases at V and 5 bases at J; junction bases unmatched: 7. Per germline, CDR1 MNHEY and CDR2 SVGAGI. The CDR3 is made up of 13 amino acids. CDR3 DNA sequence: TGTGCCAGTAGCGGGTCCCTGAACAATGAGCAGTTCTTC. It yields the protein CASSGSLNNEQFF.